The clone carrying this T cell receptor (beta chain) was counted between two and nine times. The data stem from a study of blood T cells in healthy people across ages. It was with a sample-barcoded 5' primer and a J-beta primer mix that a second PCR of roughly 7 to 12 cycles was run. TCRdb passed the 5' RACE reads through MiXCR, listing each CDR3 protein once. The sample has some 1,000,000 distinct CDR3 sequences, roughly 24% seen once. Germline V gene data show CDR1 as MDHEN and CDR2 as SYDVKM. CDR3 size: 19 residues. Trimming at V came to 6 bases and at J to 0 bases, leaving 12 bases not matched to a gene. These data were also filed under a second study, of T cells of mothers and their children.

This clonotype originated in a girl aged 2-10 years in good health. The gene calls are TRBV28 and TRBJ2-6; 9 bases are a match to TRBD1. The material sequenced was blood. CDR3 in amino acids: CASRVGLDRGPSGANVLTF. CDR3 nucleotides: TGTGCCAGCAGAGTGGGTTTGGACAGGGGTCCCTCTGGGGCCAACGTCCTGACTTTC.